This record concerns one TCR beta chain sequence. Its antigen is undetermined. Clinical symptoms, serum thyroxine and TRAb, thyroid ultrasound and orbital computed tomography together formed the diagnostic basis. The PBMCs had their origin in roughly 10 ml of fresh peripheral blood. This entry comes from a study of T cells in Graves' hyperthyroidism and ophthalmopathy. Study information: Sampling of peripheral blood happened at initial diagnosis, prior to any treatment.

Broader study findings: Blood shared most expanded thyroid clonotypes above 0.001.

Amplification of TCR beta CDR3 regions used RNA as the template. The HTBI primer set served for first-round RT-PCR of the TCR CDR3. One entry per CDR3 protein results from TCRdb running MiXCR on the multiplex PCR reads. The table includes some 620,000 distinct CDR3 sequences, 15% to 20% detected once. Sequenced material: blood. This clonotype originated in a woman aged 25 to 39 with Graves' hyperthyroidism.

In nucleotides, the CDR3 is TGTGCCAGCAGAGAGGTGGGACAGGGGGGGTACGAGCAGTACTTC. Its protein product is CASREVGQGGYEQYF. This sequence joins TRBV28 and TRBJ2-7; 11 bases match TRBD1. V lost 6 bases to trimming and J lost 4 bases; unmatched junction nucleotides: 8. Germline-derived CDR1 and CDR2 are MDHEN and SYDVKM. This CDR3 comprises 15 residues.